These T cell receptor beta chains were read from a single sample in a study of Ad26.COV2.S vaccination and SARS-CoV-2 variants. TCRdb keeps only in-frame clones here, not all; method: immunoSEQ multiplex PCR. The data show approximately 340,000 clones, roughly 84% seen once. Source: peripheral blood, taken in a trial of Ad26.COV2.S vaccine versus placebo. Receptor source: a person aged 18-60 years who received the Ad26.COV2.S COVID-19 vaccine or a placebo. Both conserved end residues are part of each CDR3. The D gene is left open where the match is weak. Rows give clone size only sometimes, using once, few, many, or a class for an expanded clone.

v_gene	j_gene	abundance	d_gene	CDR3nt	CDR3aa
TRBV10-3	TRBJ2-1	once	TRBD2	TGTGCCATCAGTCGACTAGCGACAACCTACAATGAGCAGTTCTTC	CAISRLATTYNEQFF
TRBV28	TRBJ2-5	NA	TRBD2	TGTGCCAGCGGGGGGCGACTAGCGGGGACTCCCCGGACCCAGTACTTC	CASGGRLAGTPRTQYF
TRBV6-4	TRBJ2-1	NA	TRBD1	TGTGCCAGCAGACCCGGGACAGGGTGGAATGAGCAGTTCTTC	CASRPGTGWNEQFF
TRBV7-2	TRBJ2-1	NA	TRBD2	TGTGCCAGCAGCTTAGAGGGTGCGGGGGGGCCCAATGAGCAGTTCTTC	CASSLEGAGGPNEQFF
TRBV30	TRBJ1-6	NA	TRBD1	TGTGCCTGGACCTCCAGGGGGATTAGTGGACCCCTCCACTTT	CAWTSRGISGPLHF
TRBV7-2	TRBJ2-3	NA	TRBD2	TGTGCCAGCAGCTTTGGGGGCGGGAGGGCAGATACGCAGTATTTT	CASSFGGGRADTQYF
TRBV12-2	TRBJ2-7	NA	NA	TGTGCAAGTCGCTCCAATAGGAGTTGGGCGCGGAATTCCTACGAGCAGTACTTC	CASRSNRSWARNSYEQYF
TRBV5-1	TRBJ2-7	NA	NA	TGCGCCAGCAGCTTGGGGGACTGGGACGGGGAGCAGTACTTC	CASSLGDWDGEQYF
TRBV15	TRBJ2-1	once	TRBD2	TGTGCCACCAGCAGAGTAGGAAGCGGGGGTACCTACAATGAGCAGTTCTTC	CATSRVGSGGTYNEQFF
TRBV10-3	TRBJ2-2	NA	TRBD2	TGTGCCATCAGTGAGTCCCGGACTAGCGGGAGGGCTAACACCGGGGAGCTGTTTTTT	CAISESRTSGRANTGELFF
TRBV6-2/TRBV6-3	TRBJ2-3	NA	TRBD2	TGTGCCAGCAGTTACTCCCCTGGGGGAGGGGATACGCAGTATTTT	CASSYSPGGGDTQYF
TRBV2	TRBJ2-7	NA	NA	TGTGCCAGCAGGGGCCAGGGAGTTTCCTACGAGCAGTACTTC	CASRGQGVSYEQYF
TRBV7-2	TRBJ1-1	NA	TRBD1	TGTGCCAGCAGCTCCCAGGGGGGGGACGTGGCTTTCTTT	CASSSQGGDVAFF
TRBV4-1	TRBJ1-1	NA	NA	TGCGCCAGCAGCCAAACCGGGACTGAAGCTTTCTTT	CASSQTGTEAFF
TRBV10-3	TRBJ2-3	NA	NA	TGTGCCATCAGTGTGGGGCTGCGGAGCACAGATACGCAGTATTTT	CAISVGLRSTDTQYF
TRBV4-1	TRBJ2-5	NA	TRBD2	TGCGCCAGCAGCCAAACCTTAGCGGGCGAGACCCAGTACTTC	CASSQTLAGETQYF
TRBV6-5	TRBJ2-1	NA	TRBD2	TGTGCCAGCAGTTTGAGCGGGAGGGTCGGGAATGAGCAGTTCTTC	CASSLSGRVGNEQFF
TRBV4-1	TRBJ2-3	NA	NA	TGCGCCAGCAGCTCGGGCCCAGCTGATACGCAGTATTTT	CASSSGPADTQYF
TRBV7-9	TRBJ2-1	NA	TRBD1	TGTGCCAGCAGCTTGGGACAGGGGAATGAGCAGTTCTTC	CASSLGQGNEQFF
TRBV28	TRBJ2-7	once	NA	TGTGCCAGCAGTCCGGTACAGAGATCCTACGAGCAGTACTTC	CASSPVQRSYEQYF
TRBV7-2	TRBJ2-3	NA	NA	TGTGCCAGCAGCCAACCGCGAGGCCTCGGGTATTTT	CASSQPRGLGYF
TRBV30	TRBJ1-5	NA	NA	TGTGCCTGGAGTGTGGGAGGCTCGGGCAATCAGCCCCAGCATTTT	CAWSVGGSGNQPQHF
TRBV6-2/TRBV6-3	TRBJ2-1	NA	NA	TGTGCCAGCAGTCCCAACGGACCGAATGAGCAGTTCTTC	CASSPNGPNEQFF
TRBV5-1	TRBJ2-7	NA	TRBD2	TGCGCCAGCAGCTTGGCCATTTTAACTAGCGGGAGGGAAACCTACGAGCAGTACTTC	CASSLAILTSGRETYEQYF
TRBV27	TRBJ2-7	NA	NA	TGTGCCAGCAGTTTACAAGGACGAGGCGACGAGCAGTACTTC	CASSLQGRGDEQYF
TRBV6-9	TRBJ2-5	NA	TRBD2	TGTGCCAGCCACCACCGACGAGGGGAGGGTGAGACCCAGTACTTC	CASHHRRGEGETQYF
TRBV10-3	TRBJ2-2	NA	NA	TGTGCCATCAGGGCTCCGGGACAAGAGACCGGGGAGCTGTTTTTT	CAIRAPGQETGELFF
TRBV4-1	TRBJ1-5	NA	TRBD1	TGCGCCAGCAGCCCAAAGCCCTCCGGGACAGGGGCTCGGAGCAATCAGCCCCAGCATTTT	CASSPKPSGTGARSNQPQHF
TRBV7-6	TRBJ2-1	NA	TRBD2	TGTGCCAGCAGGCGACTAGCGGGGGGCCGTAATGAGCAGTTCTTC	CASRRLAGGRNEQFF
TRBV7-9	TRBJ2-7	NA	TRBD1	TGTGCCAGCACACTCTCTCGACAGGGGGCCTCCGAGCAGTACTTC	CASTLSRQGASEQYF
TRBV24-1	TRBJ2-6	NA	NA	TGTGCCACCAGTCAAGGCTCTGGGGCCAACGTCCTGACTTTC	CATSQGSGANVLTF
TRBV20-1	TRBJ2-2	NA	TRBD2	TGCAGTGCTAGTAAAGCGGGAGCTTCCGGGGAGCTGTTTTTT	CSASKAGASGELFF
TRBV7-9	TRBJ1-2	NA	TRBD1	TGTGCCAGCAGCACGAGGGACAGTCGTGGCTACACCTTC	CASSTRDSRGYTF
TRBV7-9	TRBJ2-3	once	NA	TGTGCCAGCAGCTTCCGGACTACCACAGATACGCAGTATTTT	CASSFRTTTDTQYF
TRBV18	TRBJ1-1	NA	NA	TGTGCCAGCTCACCGGGGGGGCGGAACACTGAAGCTTTCTTT	CASSPGGRNTEAFF
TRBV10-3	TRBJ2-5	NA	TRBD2	TGTGCCATCAGTGAACACGGGGGGTCCGGTGAGACCCAGTACTTC	CAISEHGGSGETQYF